Following are 5 T cell receptor beta chains from one sample sequenced in a study of T cells in Graves' hyperthyroidism and ophthalmopathy. RNA transcripts gave rise to amplified TCR beta CDR3 regions. The primer set for the first-round RT-PCR of the TCR CDR3 was HTBI. Each CDR3 protein is one row after TCRdb ran MiXCR on the multiplex PCR reads. The table has more than 450,000 distinct CDR3 sequences, 14% seen once. The source material was blood. These receptors all stem from a woman between 40 and 50 years old with Graves' hyperthyroidism.

This clonotype was observed many times. This sequence joins TRBV5-1 and TRBJ2-1; 14 nucleotides line up with TRBD2. Losses at the gene ends were 5 bases for V and 8 bases for J; bases not matched to a gene: 6. Looked up from germline, CDR1 is SGHRS and CDR2 is YFSETQ. This CDR3 spans 15 amino acids. The CDR3 DNA follows: TGCGCCAGCAGGCGACTAGCGGGAGGGAAGTATGAGCAGTTCTTC. Translated: CASRRLAGGKYEQFF.

In its sample, this clonotype was seen many times. The chain couples TRBV14 to TRBJ2-1; 8 nucleotides align to TRBD2. V lost 1 base and J lost 6; bases outside the gene matches: 8. The CDR3 spans 16 residues. CDR1 is SGHDN and CDR2 is FVKESK in the germline V gene. The CDR3 DNA follows: TGTGCCAGCAGCCAAGTTAAGTTCAGCGGGAGCAATGAGCAGTTCTTC. Translating gives CASSQVKFSGSNEQFF.

The gene calls are TRBV29-1 and TRBJ2-1; 9 positions agree with TRBD1. Germline trimming cut 2 bases from V and 9 bases from J; bases unmatched to any gene: 11. The CDR3 spans 15 residues. Germline V gene lookup returns CDR1 SQVTM and CDR2 ANQGSEA. The CDR3 nucleotides read TGCAGCGTTGAATACAGCGGGACAGGGCGGGGTGAGCAGTTCTTC. It encodes CSVEYSGTGRGEQFF.

The V gene is TRBV6-1, the J gene TRBJ2-7, with 8 nucleotides matching TRBD2. This CDR3 is built from 17 residues. Trimming at V came to 4 bases and at J to 3 bases, leaving 14 bases not matched to a gene. Germline assignment: CDR1 MNHNS and CDR2 SASEGT. Here the CDR3 reads CASSAIRGSGKGYEQYF. CDR3 DNA sequence: TGTGCCAGCAGTGCCATCAGGGGTAGCGGGAAGGGCTACGAGCAGTACTTC.

This clonotype was recorded many times. V and J are TRBV14 and TRBJ2-1, with a weak D call TRBD1 (5 bases). Germline CDR1 and CDR2: SGHDN and FVKESK. V lost 1 base, J lost 8 bases, and 15 bases lay in between. The CDR3 extends over 15 amino acids. CDR3 residues: CASSQGQFSLYEQFF. CDR3 in DNA: TGTGCCAGCAGCCAAGGACAGTTCTCACTCTATGAGCAGTTCTTC.